A single sample is the source of the 12 T cell receptor beta chains below, sequenced in a study of OX40 agonist ivuxolimab in advanced cancers. Clones were read by immunoSEQ multiplex PCR, and TCRdb kept only the in-frame ones, dropping some. The table has 45,000 to 55,000 clones, 70% to 85% seen once. The sequencing used CD4+ or CD8+ T cells sorted from blood, collected in a trial of the OX40 agonist ivuxolimab. These receptors were taken from an adult with an advanced solid tumor such as melanoma, head and neck, liver or kidney cancer.

The chain carries TRBV30 and TRBJ2-5; maybe TRBD2 (6 bases). This CDR3 contains 14 residues. The germline V gene has CDR1 GTSNPN and CDR2 SVGIG (reference sequence). Deletions cut 0 bases from V and 3 bases from J, with 11 bases between. In DNA, the CDR3 is TGTGCCTGGAGTGTAACGGGAGTGGAAGAGACCCAGTACTTC. It translates to CAWSVTGVEETQYF.

The genes are TRBV7-9 and TRBJ2-7, with a tentative D call TRBD2 (7 bases). CDR1 is SEHNR and CDR2 is FQNEAQ in the germline V gene (reference sequence). The CDR3 totals 14 residues. V was clipped by 1 base and J by 3 bases, with 10 bases between them. CDR3 nucleotide sequence: TGTGCCAGCAGCTTAGGCGGGGGCAGCTACGAGCAGTACTTC. Translating gives CASSLGGGSYEQYF.

This chain connects TRBV15 to TRBJ2-7, with D hard to call. CDR1 is LNHNV, CDR2 YYDKDF, per germline (reference sequence). The ends were cut back, 1 base at V and 5 bases at J, with 9 bases in the middle. This CDR3 spans 13 amino acids. The CDR3 loop is CATSRGTWDEQYF. DNA for the CDR3: TGTGCCACCAGCAGAGGGACGTGGGACGAGCAGTACTTC.

The V gene is TRBV7-2, the J gene TRBJ2-7, with TRBD1 matching 7 bases. Germline V lookup: CDR1 SGHTA, CDR2 FQGNSA. The CDR3 consists of 15 residues. V trimming: 1 base; J trimming: 3 bases; junction bases outside the gene matches: 6. The CDR3 sequence: CASSLDGTAFYEQYF. The CDR3 nucleotides are TGTGCCAGCAGCTTAGATGGGACAGCTTTCTACGAGCAGTACTTC.

This clone was recorded once. CDR3 nucleotides: TGTGCCTGGGGGACAGCGGGAAACACCATATATTTT. Protein sequence: CAWGTAGNTIYF. V gene TRBV30 combines with J gene TRBJ1-3, with 7 bases that match TRBD1. V was clipped by 5 bases and J by 4 bases; unmatched bases: 2. The V gene's germline CDR1 is GTSNPN and CDR2 SVGIG (reference sequence). The length of the CDR3 is 12 residues.

This clone was seen a handful of times. The chain carries TRBV5-1 and TRBJ1-3; D unclear. Trimming took 0 bases from V and 2 from J, leaving 3 bases between them. This CDR3 spans 13 amino acids. Germline V CDR1 and CDR2: SGHRS, YFSETQ. Here the CDR3 reads CASSLAAGNTIYF. The CDR3 bases are TGCGCCAGCAGCTTGGCGGCTGGAAACACCATATATTTT.

The V and J genes are TRBV7-2 and TRBJ2-2; TRBD2 matches at 14 bases. This CDR3 has 17 residues. Trimming at V came to 1 base and at J to 7 bases, leaving 5 bases not matched to a gene. Germline loops: CDR1 SGHTA, CDR2 FQGNSA. In nucleotides, the CDR3 is TGTGCCAGCAGCTTAGATGGGACTAGCGGGGGATACGGGGAGCTGTTTTTT. Protein sequence: CASSLDGTSGGYGELFF.

The chain recombines TRBV5-1 with TRBJ2-7; a possible D gene is TRBD2 (5 bases). Germline V gives CDR1 SGHRS, CDR2 YFSETQ. The length of the CDR3 is 14 residues. The V gene lost 0 bases and the J gene lost 3 bases, with 10 bases spanning the gap. This CDR3 reads CASSLVPGFYEQYF. The CDR3 DNA is TGCGCCAGCAGCTTGGTTCCGGGGTTCTACGAGCAGTACTTC.

This clone was detected once. The rearrangement joins TRBV7-8 to TRBJ2-3, with 9 bases identical to TRBD2. The CDR3 extends over 16 amino acids. Trimming cost V 7 bases and J 2 bases; bases outside gene matches: 10. Germline CDR1 reads SGHVS; CDR2 reads FQNEAQ. CDR3 nucleotides: TGTGCCAGCACCACACCGAGCGGGAGGCCCACAGATACGCAGTATTTT. Translating gives CASTTPSGRPTDTQYF.

This chain joins TRBV9 and TRBJ2-6; TRBD1 agrees at 7 bases. CDR3 length equals 17 residues. Germline V lookup: CDR1 SGDLS, CDR2 YYNGEE. V was pared by 0 bases and J by 2 bases, with 5 bases of the junction left unmatched. CDR3 sequence (DNA): TGTGCCAGCAGCGTAGTTACAGGGGCCCCTGGGGCCAACGTCCTGACTTTC. Protein: CASSVVTGAPGANVLTF. The full variable domain, completed using reference TRBV9 and TRBJ2-6, is DSGVTQTPKHLITATGQRVTLRCSPRSGDLSVYWYQQSLDQGLQFLIQYYNGEERAKGNILERFSAQQFPDLHSELNLSSLELGDSALYFCASSVVTGAPGANVLTFGAGSRLTVL.

The J gene is TRBJ2-1, the V gene TRBV9, with 9 nucleotides matching TRBD2. CDR1 is SGDLS, CDR2 YYNGEE, per germline. The CDR3 is 15 residues long. V lost 0 bases, J lost 6 bases, and 4 bases stayed unmatched. The CDR3 bases are TGTGCCAGCAGCGTAGGGGGCGGGAGGGGCAATGAGCAGTTCTTC. Translated: CASSVGGGRGNEQFF.

The V and J genes are TRBV5-4 and TRBJ1-2; perhaps TRBD1 as D (5 bases). V was cut by 4 bases and J by 0 bases, with 10 bases left in between. Germline-derived CDR1 and CDR2 are SGHNT and YYREEE (reference sequence). This CDR3 comprises 14 residues. CDR3 region: CASSIGQANYGYTF. Here the CDR3 DNA reads TGTGCCAGCAGCATTGGACAAGCTAACTATGGCTACACCTTC. Supplemented by reference TRBV5-4 and TRBJ1-2, the full variable domain reads ETGVTQSPTHLIKTRGQQVTLRCSSQSGHNTVSWYQQALGQGPQFIFQYYREEENGRGNFPPRFSGLQFPNYSSELNVNALELDDSALYLCASSIGQANYGYTFGSGTRLTVV.